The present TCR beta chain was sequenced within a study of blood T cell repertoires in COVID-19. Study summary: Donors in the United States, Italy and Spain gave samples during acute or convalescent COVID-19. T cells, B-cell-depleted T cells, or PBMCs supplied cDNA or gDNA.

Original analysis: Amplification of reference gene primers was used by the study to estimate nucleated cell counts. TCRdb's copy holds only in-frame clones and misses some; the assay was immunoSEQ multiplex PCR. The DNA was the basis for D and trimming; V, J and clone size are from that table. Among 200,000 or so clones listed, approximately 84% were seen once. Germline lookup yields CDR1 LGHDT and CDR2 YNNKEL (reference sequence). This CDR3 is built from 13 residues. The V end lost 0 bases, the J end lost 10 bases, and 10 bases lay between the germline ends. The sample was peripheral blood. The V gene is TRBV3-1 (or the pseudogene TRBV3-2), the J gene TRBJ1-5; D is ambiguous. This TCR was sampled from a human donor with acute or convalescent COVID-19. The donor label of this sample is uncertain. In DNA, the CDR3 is TGTGCCAGCAGCCAAGACAGGATCTACCCCCAGCATTTT. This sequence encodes CASSQDRIYPQHF.